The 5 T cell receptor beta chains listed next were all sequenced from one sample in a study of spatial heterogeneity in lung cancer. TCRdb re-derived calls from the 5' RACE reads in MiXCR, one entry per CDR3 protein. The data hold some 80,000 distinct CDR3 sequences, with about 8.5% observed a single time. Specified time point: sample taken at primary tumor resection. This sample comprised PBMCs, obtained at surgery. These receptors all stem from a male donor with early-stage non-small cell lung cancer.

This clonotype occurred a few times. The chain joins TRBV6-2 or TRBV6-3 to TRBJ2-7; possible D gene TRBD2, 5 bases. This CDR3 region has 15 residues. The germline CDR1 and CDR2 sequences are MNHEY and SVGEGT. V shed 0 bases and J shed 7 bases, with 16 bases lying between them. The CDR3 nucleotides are TGTGCCAGCAGTTACTCTTGGGCCACCCGAGGGGAGCAGTACTTC. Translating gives CASSYSWATRGEQYF.

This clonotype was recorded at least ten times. CDR3 region: CASSPLKGDYTGELFF. CDR3 sequence (DNA): TGTGCCAGCAGTCCCCTCAAAGGCGACTACACCGGGGAGCTGTTTTTT. This sequence joins TRBV12-3 or TRBV12-4 and TRBJ2-2; D unresolved. This CDR3 contains 16 residues. Trimming cost V 5 bases and J 3 bases, with 16 bases left between them.

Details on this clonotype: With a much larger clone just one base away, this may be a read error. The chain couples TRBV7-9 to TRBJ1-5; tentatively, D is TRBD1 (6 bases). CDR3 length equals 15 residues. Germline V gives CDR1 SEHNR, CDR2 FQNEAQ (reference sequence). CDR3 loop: CAGSSNRDSNQPQHF. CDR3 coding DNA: TGTGCCGGCAGCTCCAACAGGGATAGCAATCAGCCCCAGCATTTT.

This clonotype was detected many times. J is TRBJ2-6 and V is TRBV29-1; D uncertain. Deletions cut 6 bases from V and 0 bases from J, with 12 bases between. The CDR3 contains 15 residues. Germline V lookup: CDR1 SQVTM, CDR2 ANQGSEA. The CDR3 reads CSVLVPLSGANVLTF. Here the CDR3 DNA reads TGCAGCGTCTTAGTTCCGCTCTCTGGGGCCAACGTCCTGACTTTC.

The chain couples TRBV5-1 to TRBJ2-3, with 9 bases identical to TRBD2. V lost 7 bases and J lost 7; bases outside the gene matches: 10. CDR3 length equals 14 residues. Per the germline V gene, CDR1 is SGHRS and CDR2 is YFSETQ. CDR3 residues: CASVPGLASHTQYF. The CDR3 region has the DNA TGCGCCAGCGTACCGGGACTAGCTAGTCATACGCAGTATTTT.